This T cell receptor (beta chain) derives from a study of cytomegalovirus exposure and HLA in healthy donors (dated by TCRdb to 2016 to 2017). Background on the whole study: An earlier analysis of approximately 640 of the donors reported about 250 Gb of sequence data and some 120 million unique TCR beta sequences from approximately 180 million T cells. An earlier analysis of approximately 640 of the donors applied high-throughput TCR beta sequencing to assess whether each TCR beta V gene segment acted as functional or pseudogenic. Across approximately 420 genotyped donors of the cohort, an average of approximately 220,000 unique TCR beta nucleotide sequences per donor were sequenced, and approximately 17% of those sequences were non-productive. Both class I and class II loci were covered by HLA typing, at four-digit resolution. Four to six DR-DQ haplotypes were handled as single units for association and clustering because linkage in the cohort was strong. All discovery cohort repertoires had been generated on a single sequencing platform. To study patterns of TCR occurrence, a later analysis re-analyzed previously published TCR beta repertoires from hundreds of donors and added high-resolution HLA genotyping. In a later genetic analysis, genome-wide SNP genotypes for about three fifths of the 666 donors were used, and that subset was treated as a discovery cohort. Rather than using new phenotypic data, the later analysis identified candidate immune exposures from TCR beta sequences and from how often those sequences occurred across donors. About 330 gigabases of sequencing data and around 90 million unique TCR sequences made up an early release that covered fewer than 650 HLA-typed donors. Among the roughly 410 genotyped donors, around 81% belonged to the genetic ancestry cluster associated with self-reported Caucasian donors. The study profiled the T cell repertoires of 500 to 800 subjects by immunosequencing and related them to cytomegalovirus serostatus. The study combined high-throughput TCR immunosequencing, statistical association of individual TCRs with disease status, and machine learning to predict cytomegalovirus infection status. The study was designed to test whether signatures of past pathogen exposure could be identified by cataloging public T cell receptors. Typing coverage differed by locus: A, B, C, DRB1 and DQB1 were typed in about 629-640 donors, DQA1 in 500 to 550, DPA1 in nearly 610, and DPB1 in approximately 450. A separate validation cohort of over a hundred different subjects was used in addition to the roughly 670-subject first cohort. Donor age, sex, ethnicity and CMV serostatus were compiled together with the repertoire data. Findings and caveats that apply to the study as a whole: Most TCR sequences were seen in very few donors, while some public TCRs were found in many individuals. A few of the identified cytomegalovirus-associated TCR beta chains were confirmed in vitro to be specific for cytomegalovirus antigens. A cluster of highly shared sequence variants was judged likely to be a technical artifact of the sequencing pipeline. Cytomegalovirus status was reported to be diagnosed by the classifier with high specificity and sensitivity in both the original and validation cohorts. Strong co-occurrence of HLA alleles, especially DR and DQ, made assigning TCR associations to individual alleles difficult. An earlier analysis of 587 of the donors showed that most TCR beta V segments appeared in productive rearrangements either about 87% or about 30% of the time, which broadly matched IMGT annotations. Because the 87-base-pair reads could not distinguish some IMGT-functional V segments, including TRBV6-2 and TRBV6-3, those segments were excluded. A later genetic analysis associated a missense DCLRE1C variant with V-gene and J-gene trimming of TCR beta chains, and an independent cohort replicated the association. Linkage disequilibrium might explain the correlated functional status among segregating V segments, but an unknown experimental factor could not be excluded. A later analysis associated around 16,000 TCR beta sequences with specific HLA alleles at a false discovery rate of 0.05. Roughly uniform sequencing depth across donors was assumed in presence/absence analyses, although this assumption may not hold. Immune exposure information for the cohort was limited to CMV serostatus. Because counts were too low, seventeen rarely observed V segments, including chromosome 9 orphons, were excluded from the earlier analysis of some 590 of the donors. In a later analysis, HLA-associated TCR beta chains were found to be more clonally expanded and to have lower generation probabilities than equally common non-associated chains. Most CMV-associated TCR beta chains appeared to be HLA-restricted in a later analysis, and the HLA associations seemed to be driven largely by CMV exposure. In the study, about 150 TCR beta chains were listed as associated with cytomegalovirus. In a later genetic analysis, fewer N-insertions in productive TCRs were reported among donors in an Asian-associated ancestry cluster than the roughly 710-donor mean. A later analysis reported that several top co-occurrence clusters appeared linked to parvovirus B19, influenza, CMV and Epstein-Barr virus. In a later analysis, the rate of TCR association differed among HLA loci, with DRB1 alleles having the most associated TCRs and HLA-C alleles having the fewest. Only TCR beta chains were sequenced in this cohort, and the absence of alpha or paired-chain data limited detectable features. According to the authors, the approach could potentially be generalized to other disease states and immunological phenotypes. A further reported finding was that TCR beta sequences accurately predicted the HLA-A and HLA-B alleles for most subjects in the first cohort. Because HLA typing was missing for some donors at each locus, association tests included only the typed subset.

From the cysteine through the phenylalanine, the CDR3 covers 14 amino acids. The retained sequence is limited to the CDR3, 42 bases, with the frame set at the first base. Sequences MDHEN (CDR1) and SYDVKM (CDR2) are obtained from the germline V gene. The junction carries 17 bases between V and J, which are trimmed by 4 bases and 7 bases respectively. In total, approximately 610 healthy bone marrow donors made up the cohort. At the time of sampling, every cohort member was nominally healthy, though immune exposures that went unrecorded were likely present. The donor tested CMV seronegative and was one of the 352 seronegative cohort members. Every donor gave a peripheral blood sample, and the peripheral blood mononuclear cells from that sample were used for TCR beta sequencing. The Qiagen DNeasy Blood Extraction Kit was used to extract genomic DNA from the blood cell samples. Library construction relied on the immunoSEQ multiplex PCR assay. For the multiplex PCR, a mixture combining 60 forward primers for TCR Vbeta segments and 13 reverse primers for TCR Jbeta segments was used. A multiplex PCR assay on genomic DNA amplified the CDR3 region of rearranged TCR beta genes. Amplified TCR beta libraries were sequenced as 87-base-pair reads on the Illumina HiSeq System. As for the original processing: In a later analysis, tens of millions of unique TCR beta chains were counted across the 650 to 700 repertoires, and roughly 11 million of these chains were shared by at least two donors. A nearest-neighbor algorithm error-corrected the raw reads and collapsed the reads into unique sequences, merging closely related sequences to remove PCR and sequencing errors. CDR3 sequences were aligned to IMGT reference sequences to assign V, D and J gene segments. Each retained sequence needed at least a six-nucleotide match to both a V gene segment and a J gene segment. Rearrangements were classified as productive when the CDR3 lacked stop codons and remained in frame with V and J, and all other rearrangements were classified as non-productive. Following IMGT convention, CDR3 was defined as the stretch from the second conserved V-encoded cysteine to the conserved J-encoded phenylalanine. Sequences without an unambiguous match to a single V gene segment were excluded from the earlier analysis of 450 to 750 of the donors. An earlier analysis of a few hundred of the donors called V segments functional above 56.7% productive rearrangements and segregating when the between-donor standard deviation exceeded 5%. To diagnose cytomegalovirus status from the catalog of TCR beta chain sequences, a statistical classification framework was built. V and J gene assignment, in a later analysis, came from comparing TCR nucleotide sequences with IMGT/GENE-DB human TR gene sequences. A later analysis assigned CDR3 sequences and most-parsimonious VDJ recombination scenarios with the TCRdist pipeline. In a later analysis, each TCR beta chain was defined by its CDR3 amino acid sequence together with its V-gene family, and reads without a unique V-gene family were excluded. A later analysis removed several hundred highly shared, low-generation-probability nucleotide sequences to deal with suspected cross-contamination and a sequencing artifact. For each public chain, a later analysis derived a clonal expansion index from normalized ranks of inferred template counts within each repertoire. In a later analysis, generation probabilities were computed using a VDJ recombination model fitted to out-of-frame rearrangements, and the results were checked against IGoR. In a later analysis, hypergeometric tests were used to score TCR-TCR, TCR-HLA and TCR-CMV co-occurrence, with a repertoire-size bias correction applied to TCR pairs. To estimate false discovery rates, a later analysis permuted the HLA or CMV assignments 20 times. In a later analysis, co-occurring TCRs were grouped using DBSCAN, and TCRdist sequence similarity was added for clustering within HLA-allele-positive subsets. For co-occurrence clustering, repertoires with fewer than 30,000 or more than 120,000 public chains were excluded, along with 5 or 6 repertoires with anomalous nucleotide sharing. This immuneACCESS table, as held by TCRdb, lists in-frame sequences with V and J called but not all clones. Of the missing ones, under half trace to an unresolved V gene in checked studies; the others have no known cause. That table furnishes V, J and clone size, whereas the DNA furnished D and trimming. For this sample the table gives about 98,000 clones, of which about three quarters were detected only once. The ten largest clones represent approximately 1.4% of the sample.

The table lists this clone with a few counts. Its antigen specificity is not known. The record has no base qualities; no much larger clone is one base away. The V and J segments used are TRBV28 and TRBJ2-7; possibly the D gene is TRBD2, per 6 matching bases. Material for sequencing was PBMCs. The sequence derives from a middle-aged man in good health and CMV-seronegative. The CDR3 sequence is CASSWGLGNDEQYF. The DNA sequence is given as TGTGCCAGCAGTTGGGGACTGGGAAATGATGAGCAGTACTTC.